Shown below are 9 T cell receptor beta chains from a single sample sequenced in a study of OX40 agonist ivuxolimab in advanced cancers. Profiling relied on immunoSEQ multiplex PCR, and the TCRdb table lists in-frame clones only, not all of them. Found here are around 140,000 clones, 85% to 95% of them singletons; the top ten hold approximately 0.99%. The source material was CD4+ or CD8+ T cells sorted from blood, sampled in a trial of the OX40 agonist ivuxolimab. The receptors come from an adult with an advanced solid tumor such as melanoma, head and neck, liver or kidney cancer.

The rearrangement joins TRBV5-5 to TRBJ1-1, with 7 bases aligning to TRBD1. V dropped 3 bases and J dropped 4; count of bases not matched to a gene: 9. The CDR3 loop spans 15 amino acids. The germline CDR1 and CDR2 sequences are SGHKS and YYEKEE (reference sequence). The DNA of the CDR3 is TGTGCCAGCAGCTCGCTTGACGGGACAGCCACTGAAGCTTTCTTT. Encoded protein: CASSSLDGTATEAFF.

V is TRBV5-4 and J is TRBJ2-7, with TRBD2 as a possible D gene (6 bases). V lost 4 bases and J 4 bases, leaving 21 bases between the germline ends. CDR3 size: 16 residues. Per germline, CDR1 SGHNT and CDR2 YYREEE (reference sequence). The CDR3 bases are TGTGCCAGCAGCCACACGGAGGGAAGCCCCAGGTACGAGCAGTACTTC. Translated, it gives CASSHTEGSPRYEQYF.

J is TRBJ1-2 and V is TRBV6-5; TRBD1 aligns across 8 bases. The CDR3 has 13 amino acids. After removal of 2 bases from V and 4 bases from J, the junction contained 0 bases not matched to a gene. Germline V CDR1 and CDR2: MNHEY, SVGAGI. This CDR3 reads CASSYDRGYGYTF. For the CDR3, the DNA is TGTGCCAGCAGTTACGACAGGGGCTATGGCTACACCTTC.

CDR3 nucleotide sequence: TGTGCCAGCAGCTCACCGGCCCGAGGCACAGATACGCAGTATTTT. Amino acids: CASSSPARGTDTQYF. The chain couples TRBV5-6 to TRBJ2-3; D remains ambiguous. Germline CDR1 reads SGHDT; CDR2 reads YYEEEE. The CDR3 runs to 15 residues. V was pared by 3 bases and J by 1 base, with 12 bases between.

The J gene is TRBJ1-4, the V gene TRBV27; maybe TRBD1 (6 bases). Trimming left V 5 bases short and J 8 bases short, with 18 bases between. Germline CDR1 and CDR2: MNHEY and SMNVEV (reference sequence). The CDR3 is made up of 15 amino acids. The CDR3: CASSPQREGGEKLFF. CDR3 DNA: TGTGCCAGCAGTCCACAGAGGGAGGGGGGGGAAAAACTGTTTTTT.

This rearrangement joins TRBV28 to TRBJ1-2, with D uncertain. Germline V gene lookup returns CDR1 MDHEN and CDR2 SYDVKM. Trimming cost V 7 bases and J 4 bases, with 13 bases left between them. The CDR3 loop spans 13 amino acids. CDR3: CASTLEESYGYTF. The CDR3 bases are TGTGCCAGCACACTAGAGGAGTCCTATGGCTACACCTTC.

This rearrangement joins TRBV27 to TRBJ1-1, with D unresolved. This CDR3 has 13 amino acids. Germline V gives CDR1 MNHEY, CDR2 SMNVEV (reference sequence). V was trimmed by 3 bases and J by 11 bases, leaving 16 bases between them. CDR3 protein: CASSFRPPGKAFF. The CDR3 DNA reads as TGTGCCAGCAGTTTCCGCCCGCCAGGAAAGGCTTTCTTT.

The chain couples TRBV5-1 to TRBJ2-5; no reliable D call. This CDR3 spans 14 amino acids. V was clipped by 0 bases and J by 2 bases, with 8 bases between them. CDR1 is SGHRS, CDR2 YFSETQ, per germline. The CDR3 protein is CASSLGATQETQYF. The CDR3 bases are TGCGCCAGCAGCTTGGGCGCCACACAAGAGACCCAGTACTTC.

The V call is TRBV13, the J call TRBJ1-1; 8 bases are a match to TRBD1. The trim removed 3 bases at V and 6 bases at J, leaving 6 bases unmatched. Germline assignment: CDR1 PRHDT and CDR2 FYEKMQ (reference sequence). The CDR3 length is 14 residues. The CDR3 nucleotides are TGTGCCAGCAGCTTCGGACAGGGTAGGTCTGAAGCTTTCTTT. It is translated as CASSFGQGRSEAFF. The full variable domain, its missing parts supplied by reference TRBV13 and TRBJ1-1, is AAGVIQSPRHLIKEKRETATLKCYPIPRHDTVYWYQQGPGQDPQFLISFYEKMQSDKGSIPDRFSAQQFSDYHSELNMSSLELGDSALYFCASSFGQGRSEAFFGQGTRLTVV.